This is a list of T cell receptor beta chains from one sample in a study of OX40 agonist ivuxolimab in advanced cancers. Generated by immunoSEQ multiplex PCR, the TCRdb table keeps only in-frame clones and is missing some. This repertoire shows 50,000 to 65,000 clones, about four fifths found once; its top ten account for 1%. The source was CD4+ or CD8+ T cells sorted from blood, collected in a trial of the OX40 agonist ivuxolimab. The receptors were sampled from an adult with an advanced solid tumor such as melanoma, head and neck, liver or kidney cancer. Each CDR3 is given with its conserved first and last residue. The D gene is left open where the match is weak. A clone size is listed for some rows: how often the clone was seen (once, few, many), or a class if it is expanded.

cdr3_aa,cdr3_nt,clone_size,j_call,v_call,d_call
CASSPSGGSYNEQFF,TGTGCCAGCAGCCCCTCAGGGGGCTCCTACAATGAGCAGTTCTTC,NA,TRBJ2-1,TRBV7-9,TRBD1
CASNGLGSSAKNIQYF,TGTGCCAGCAATGGTCTGGGGTCTAGTGCCAAAAACATTCAGTACTTC,NA,TRBJ2-4,TRBV2,NA
CASSLGGRTFGPEAFF,TGTGCCAGCAGCTTGGGGGGGAGGACATTTGGCCCTGAAGCTTTCTTT,NA,TRBJ1-1,TRBV5-6,NA
CASSRGDQETQYF,TGTGCCAGCAGCCGCGGGGACCAAGAGACCCAGTACTTC,NA,TRBJ2-5,TRBV27,NA
CASSETLGTHSYEQYF,TGTGCCAGCAGCGAAACCCTCGGGACGCACTCCTACGAGCAGTACTTC,NA,TRBJ2-7,TRBV7-9,NA
CASSRETGGKNIQYF,TGTGCCAGCAGCCGAGAGACAGGGGGCAAAAACATTCAGTACTTC,few,TRBJ2-4,TRBV2,TRBD1
CASSRELVGTEAFF,TGTGCCAGCAGCCGGGAATTGGTGGGCACTGAAGCTTTCTTT,NA,TRBJ1-1,TRBV14,NA
CASSLEVTQYF,TGTGCCAGCAGCTTAGAAGTCACCCAGTACTTC,once,TRBJ2-5,TRBV7-2,NA
CASSYVRGRGGYTF,TGTGCCAGCAGTTACGTTAGGGGAAGGGGTGGCTACACCTTC,NA,TRBJ1-2,TRBV6-5,NA
CASSRTGPGNTIYF,TGTGCCAGCAGCCGGACAGGGCCAGGAAACACCATATATTTT,NA,TRBJ1-3,TRBV27,TRBD1
CASSIYLTNEKLFF,TGTGCCAGTAGTATATACCTAACTAATGAAAAACTGTTTTTT,NA,TRBJ1-4,TRBV19,NA
CASKAGGQSDTQYF,TGTGCCAGCAAGGCGGGGGGGCAGTCAGATACGCAGTATTTT,NA,TRBJ2-3,TRBV4-2,TRBD2
CASSREGGTEAFF,TGCGCCAGCAGTCGGGAGGGGGGCACTGAAGCTTTCTTT,NA,TRBJ1-1,TRBV5-1,NA
CATADSSYGYTF,TGTGCCACGGCGGACAGCAGCTATGGCTACACCTTC,NA,TRBJ1-2,TRBV6-4,NA
CASSLGLGQTIEAFF,TGTGCCAGCAGCTTAGGCTTGGGACAGACAATTGAAGCTTTCTTT,NA,TRBJ1-1,TRBV11-2,TRBD1
CASSKTGSLYEQYF,TGTGCCAGCAGCAAGACAGGGAGTCTCTACGAGCAGTACTTC,few,TRBJ2-7,TRBV7-3,TRBD1
CAISKEETQYF,TGTGCCATCAGTAAAGAAGAGACCCAGTACTTC,NA,TRBJ2-5,TRBV10-3,NA
CASSDIGGDSPDTQYF,TGTGCCAGCAGCGATATAGGGGGGGATAGCCCAGATACGCAGTATTTT,NA,TRBJ2-3,TRBV11-3,NA
CASSLRFPMNTEAFF,TGTGCCAGCAGCTTACGATTTCCAATGAACACTGAAGCTTTCTTT,once,TRBJ1-1,TRBV5-4,NA
CASSENQGEGGYTF,TGTGCCAGCAGTGAAAATCAGGGTGAGGGTGGCTACACCTTC,NA,TRBJ1-2,TRBV2,NA
CASSSILRTGSSYEQYF,TGTGCCAGCAGCTCAATCCTCCGGACAGGGAGTTCCTACGAGCAGTACTTC,NA,TRBJ2-7,TRBV5-5,TRBD1
CASSAGTGNYGYTF,TGCGCCAGCAGCGCCGGGACAGGGAACTATGGCTACACCTTC,NA,TRBJ1-2,TRBV4-3,TRBD1
CASSPGRAETQYF,TGTGCCAGCAGCCCCGGCAGGGCGGAGACCCAGTACTTC,NA,TRBJ2-5,TRBV7-2,NA
CASSDDRGAGQPQHF,TGTGCCAGCTCGGACGACAGGGGAGCAGGTCAGCCCCAGCATTTT,NA,TRBJ1-5,TRBV18,TRBD1
CASSDAQGYEQYF,TGTGCCAGCAGTGATGCCCAGGGCTACGAGCAGTACTTC,NA,TRBJ2-7,TRBV6-4,NA
CASSIEGAYDQPQHF,TGTGCCAGTAGTATTGAGGGGGCATACGATCAGCCCCAGCATTTT,NA,TRBJ1-5,TRBV19,TRBD1
CASSLGPGSYNEQFF,TGTGCCAGTAGCTTGGGCCCCGGGAGCTACAATGAGCAGTTCTTC,NA,TRBJ2-1,TRBV19,NA
CASSLSRETQYF,TGTGCCAGCAGTTTAAGTCGAGAGACCCAGTACTTC,once,TRBJ2-5,TRBV28,NA
CASSVEGRTPGELFF,TGTGCCAGCAGTGTAGAGGGTCGTACCCCCGGGGAGCTGTTTTTT,NA,TRBJ2-2,TRBV5-5,NA
CASCPSGGNYNEQFF,TGTGCCAGCTGCCCTAGCGGGGGCAATTACAATGAGCAGTTCTTC,NA,TRBJ2-1,TRBV2,TRBD2
CASSFNTGVEQYF,TGCGCCAGCAGCTTCAATACAGGGGTCGAGCAGTACTTC,NA,TRBJ2-7,TRBV5-1,TRBD1
CASSLVGNAGNTIYF,TGTGCCAGCAGCTTAGTAGGGAACGCTGGAAACACCATATATTTT,NA,TRBJ1-3,TRBV7-2,NA
CASSLGGVNPNTEAFF,TGTGCCAGCAGCCTAGGGGGCGTAAACCCGAACACTGAAGCTTTCTTT,NA,TRBJ1-1,TRBV5-5,TRBD1
CASLGGWTETQYF,TGTGCCAGCCTGGGTGGTTGGACAGAGACCCAGTACTTC,once,TRBJ2-5,TRBV6-6,NA
CASSSNLAALLYNEQFF,TGTGCCAGCAGCTCGAACTTAGCGGCTCTCCTCTACAATGAGCAGTTCTTC,NA,TRBJ2-1,TRBV7-9,NA
CASSFLMTANTEAFF,TGTGCCAGCAGCTTCTTGATGACAGCGAACACTGAAGCTTTCTTT,NA,TRBJ1-1,TRBV7-8,NA
CASSQRQGSGETQYF,TGTGCCAGCAGTCAACGACAGGGTTCGGGAGAGACCCAGTACTTC,NA,TRBJ2-5,TRBV27,TRBD1
CASSVTPARNTDTQYF,TGTGCCAGCAGCGTAACCCCCGCTCGGAACACAGATACGCAGTATTTT,NA,TRBJ2-3,TRBV9,NA
CATAKEGLGGYTF,TGTGCCACCGCAAAGGAAGGCCTTGGGGGCTACACCTTC,NA,TRBJ1-2,TRBV5-4,NA
CASSYAGINNSPLHF,TGTGCCAGCAGCTATGCCGGGATAAATAATTCACCCCTCCACTTT,NA,TRBJ1-6,TRBV5-5,NA
CASSQVSGGAGNEQFF,TGCGCCAGCAGCCAAGTTTCGGGGGGGGCCGGGAATGAGCAGTTCTTC,NA,TRBJ2-1,TRBV4-1,TRBD2
CASSFPTGELFF,TGCGCCAGCAGCTTCCCCACCGGGGAGCTGTTTTTT,NA,TRBJ2-2,TRBV5-1,NA
CASSEVGTGGAEQFF,TGTGCCAGCAGTGAAGTAGGGACAGGAGGGGCTGAGCAGTTCTTC,NA,TRBJ2-1,TRBV6-1,TRBD1
CASSQGDNYGYTF,TGTGCCAGCAGCCAAGGCGACAACTATGGCTACACCTTC,NA,TRBJ1-2,TRBV4-2,NA
CASGLPGLNTGELFF,TGTGCTAGTGGTCTGCCGGGACTTAACACCGGGGAGCTGTTTTTT,NA,TRBJ2-2,TRBV12-5,NA
CASTQGQGARGNQPQHF,TGTGCCAGCACCCAGGGACAGGGGGCCAGAGGCAATCAGCCCCAGCATTTT,NA,TRBJ1-5,TRBV7-8,TRBD1
CASSEGRRGRSDTQYF,TGTGCCAGCAGTGAGGGGCGCAGGGGGCGATCGGATACGCAGTATTTT,NA,TRBJ2-3,TRBV25-1,TRBD1
CSVFPPETANYGYTF,TGCAGCGTTTTCCCACCAGAGACAGCTAACTATGGCTACACCTTC,NA,TRBJ1-2,TRBV29-1,NA
CAISERLQGAGGANVLTF,TGTGCCATCAGTGAGAGGCTACAGGGGGCGGGTGGGGCCAACGTCCTGACTTTC,few,TRBJ2-6,TRBV10-3,TRBD1
CASSSTRRGGNTEAFF,TGTGCCAGCAGCTCGACGAGGAGAGGGGGGAACACTGAAGCTTTCTTT,once,TRBJ1-1,TRBV5-6,NA
CASSPWTGRTEAFF,TGTGCCAGCTCCCCGTGGACAGGGAGAACTGAAGCTTTCTTT,NA,TRBJ1-1,TRBV18,TRBD1
CASDGQDSYEQYF,TGTGCTAGTGACGGACAGGATAGCTACGAGCAGTACTTC,NA,TRBJ2-7,TRBV12-5,TRBD1
CASRSGATNEKLFF,TGTGCCAGCAGGAGTGGGGCAACTAATGAAAAACTGTTTTTT,NA,TRBJ1-4,TRBV6-1,NA
CASSQDTGKNQPQHF,TGTGCCAGCAGCCAAGATACAGGGAAGAATCAGCCCCAGCATTTT,medium-sized,TRBJ1-5,TRBV4-2,NA
CAISEVQGASPLHF,TGTGCCATCAGTGAGGTACAGGGGGCTTCACCCCTCCACTTT,NA,TRBJ1-6,TRBV10-3,TRBD1